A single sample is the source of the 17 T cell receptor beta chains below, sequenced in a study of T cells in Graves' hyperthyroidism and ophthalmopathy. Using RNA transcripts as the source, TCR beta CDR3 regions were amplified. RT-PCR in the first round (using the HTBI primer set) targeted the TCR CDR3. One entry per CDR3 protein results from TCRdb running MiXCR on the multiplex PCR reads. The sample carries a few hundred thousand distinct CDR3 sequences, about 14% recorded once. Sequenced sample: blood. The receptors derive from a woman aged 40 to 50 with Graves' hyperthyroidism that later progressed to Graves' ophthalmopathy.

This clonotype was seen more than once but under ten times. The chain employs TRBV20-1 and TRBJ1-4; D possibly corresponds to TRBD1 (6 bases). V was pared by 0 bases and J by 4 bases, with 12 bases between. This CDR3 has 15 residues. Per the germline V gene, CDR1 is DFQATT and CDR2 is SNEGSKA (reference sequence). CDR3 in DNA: TGCAGTGCTAGAGATTCGGGACATCATAATGAAAAACTGTTTTTT. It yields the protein CSARDSGHHNEKLFF.

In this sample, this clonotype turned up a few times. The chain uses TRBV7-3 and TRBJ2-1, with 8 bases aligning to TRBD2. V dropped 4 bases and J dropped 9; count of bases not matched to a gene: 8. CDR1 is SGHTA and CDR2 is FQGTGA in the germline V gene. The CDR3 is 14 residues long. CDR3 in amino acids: CASSSVTSGGEQFF. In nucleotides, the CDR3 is TGTGCCAGCAGCTCCGTCACTAGCGGCGGTGAGCAGTTCTTC.

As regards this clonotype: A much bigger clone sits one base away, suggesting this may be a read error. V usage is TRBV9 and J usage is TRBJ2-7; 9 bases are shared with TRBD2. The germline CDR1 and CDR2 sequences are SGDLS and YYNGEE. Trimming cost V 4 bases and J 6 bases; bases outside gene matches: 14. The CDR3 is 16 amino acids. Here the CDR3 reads CASSPMMLAGAGEQYF. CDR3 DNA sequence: TGTGCCAGCAGCCCGATGATGTTAGCGGGAGCGGGCGAGCAGTACTTC.

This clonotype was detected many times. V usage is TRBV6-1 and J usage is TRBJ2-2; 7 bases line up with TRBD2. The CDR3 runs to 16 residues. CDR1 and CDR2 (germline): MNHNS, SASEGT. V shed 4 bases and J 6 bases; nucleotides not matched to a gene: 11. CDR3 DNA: TGTGCCAGCAGTGGGCCTTGGGAGGGAAAGGCCGGGGAGCTGTTTTTT. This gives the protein CASSGPWEGKAGELFF.

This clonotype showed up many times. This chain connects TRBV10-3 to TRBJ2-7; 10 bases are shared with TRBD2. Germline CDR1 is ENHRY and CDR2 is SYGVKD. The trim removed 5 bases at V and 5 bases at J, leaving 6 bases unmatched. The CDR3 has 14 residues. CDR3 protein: CAISSSGSIDEQYF. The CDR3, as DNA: TGTGCCATCAGTTCTAGCGGGAGTATTGACGAGCAGTACTTC.

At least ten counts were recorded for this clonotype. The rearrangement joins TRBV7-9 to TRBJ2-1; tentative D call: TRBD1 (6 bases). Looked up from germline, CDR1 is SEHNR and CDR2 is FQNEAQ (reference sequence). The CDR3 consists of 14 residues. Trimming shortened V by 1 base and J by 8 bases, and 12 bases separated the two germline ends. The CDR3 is CASSLGAGVDEQFF. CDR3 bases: TGTGCCAGCAGCTTAGGGGCAGGGGTGGATGAGCAGTTCTTC.

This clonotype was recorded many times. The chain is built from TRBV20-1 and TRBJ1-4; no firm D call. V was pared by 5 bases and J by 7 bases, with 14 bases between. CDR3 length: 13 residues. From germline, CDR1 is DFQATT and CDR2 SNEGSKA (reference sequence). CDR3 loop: CSAGRTLSEKLFF. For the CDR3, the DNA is TGCAGTGCTGGTAGGACTTTGAGTGAAAAACTGTTTTTT.

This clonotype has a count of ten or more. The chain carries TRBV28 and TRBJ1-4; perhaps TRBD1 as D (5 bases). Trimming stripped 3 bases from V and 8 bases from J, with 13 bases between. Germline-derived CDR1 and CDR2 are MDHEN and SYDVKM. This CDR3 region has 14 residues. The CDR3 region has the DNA TGTGCCAGCAGTTTGTTAGGGGTCGGGGAAAAACTGTTTTTT. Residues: CASSLLGVGEKLFF.

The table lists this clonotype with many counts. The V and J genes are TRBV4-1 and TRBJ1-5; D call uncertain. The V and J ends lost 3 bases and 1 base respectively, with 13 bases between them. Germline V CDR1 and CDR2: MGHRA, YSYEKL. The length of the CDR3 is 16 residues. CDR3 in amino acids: CASSHPVKGSNQPQHF. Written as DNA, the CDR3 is TGCGCCAGCAGCCACCCCGTTAAGGGAAGCAATCAGCCCCAGCATTTT.

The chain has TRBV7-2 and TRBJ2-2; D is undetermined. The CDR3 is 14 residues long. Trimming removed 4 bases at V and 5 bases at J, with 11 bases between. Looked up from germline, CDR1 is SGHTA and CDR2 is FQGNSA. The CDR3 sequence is CASSWLLGTGELFF. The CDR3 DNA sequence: TGTGCCAGCAGCTGGCTGCTGGGGACCGGGGAGCTGTTTTTT. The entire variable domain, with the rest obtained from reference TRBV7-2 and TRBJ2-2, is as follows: GAGVSQSPSNKVTEKGKDVELRCDPISGHTALYWYRQSLGQGLEFLIYFQGNSAPDKSGLPSDRFSAERTGGSVSTLTIQRTQQEDSAVYLCASSWLLGTGELFFGEGSRLTVL.

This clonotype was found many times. CDR3 nucleotides: TGTGCCTGGAGCGGCGGGTACGGAAACACCATATATTTT. Residues: CAWSGGYGNTIYF. The rearrangement links TRBV30 to TRBJ1-3, with D uncertain. Germline loops: CDR1 GTSNPN, CDR2 SVGIG (reference sequence). CDR3 length: 13 residues. V shed 3 bases and J shed 4 bases, with 10 bases lying between them.

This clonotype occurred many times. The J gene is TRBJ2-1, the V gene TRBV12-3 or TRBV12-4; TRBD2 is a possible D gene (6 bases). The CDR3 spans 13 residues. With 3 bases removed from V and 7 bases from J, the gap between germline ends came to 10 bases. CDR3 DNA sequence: TGTGCCAGCAGTTTTCTTCGGGGGAATGAGCAGTTCTTC. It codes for CASSFLRGNEQFF.

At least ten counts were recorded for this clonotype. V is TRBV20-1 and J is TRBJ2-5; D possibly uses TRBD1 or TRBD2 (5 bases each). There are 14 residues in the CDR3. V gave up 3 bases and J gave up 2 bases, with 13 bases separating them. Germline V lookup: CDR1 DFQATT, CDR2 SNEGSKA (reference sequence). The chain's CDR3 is CSASHGTHQETQYF. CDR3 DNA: TGCAGTGCTAGTCACGGGACCCATCAAGAGACCCAGTACTTC.

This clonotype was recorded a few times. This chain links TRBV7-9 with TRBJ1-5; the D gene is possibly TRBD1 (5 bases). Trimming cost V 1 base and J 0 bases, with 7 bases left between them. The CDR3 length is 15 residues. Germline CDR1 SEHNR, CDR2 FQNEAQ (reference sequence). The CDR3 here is CASSLGDGSNQPQHF. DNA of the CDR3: TGTGCCAGCAGCTTAGGGGACGGTAGCAATCAGCCCCAGCATTTT.

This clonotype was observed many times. As DNA, the CDR3 is TGTGCCAGCACCCTCGGACTAGCTCCAGAGACCCAGTACTTC. Encoded protein: CASTLGLAPETQYF. The chain employs TRBV12-3 or TRBV12-4 and TRBJ2-5; 8 nucleotides match TRBD2. The V segment lost 7 bases and the J segment 4 bases; nucleotides outside the gene matches: 8. The CDR3 runs 14 residues.

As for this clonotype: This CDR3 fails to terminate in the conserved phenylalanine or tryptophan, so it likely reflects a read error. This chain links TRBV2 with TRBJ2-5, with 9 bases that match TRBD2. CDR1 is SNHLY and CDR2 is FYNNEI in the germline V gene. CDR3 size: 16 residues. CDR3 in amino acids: CASSEGFSGRVKTQYY. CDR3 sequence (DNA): TGCGCCAGCAGTGAAGGATTTAGCGGGAGAGTGAAGACCCAGTACTAC.

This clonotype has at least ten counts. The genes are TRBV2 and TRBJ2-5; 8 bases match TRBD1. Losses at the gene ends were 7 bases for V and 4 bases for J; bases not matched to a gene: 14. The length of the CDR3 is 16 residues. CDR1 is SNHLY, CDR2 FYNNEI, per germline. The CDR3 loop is CASMKDRVYRLETQYF. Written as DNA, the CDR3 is TGTGCCAGCATGAAGGACAGGGTGTATCGGTTAGAGACCCAGTACTTC.